This T cell receptor beta chain comes out of a study of CD8 T cells in ankylosing spondylitis. From the 5' RACE reads, TCRdb called clonotypes with MiXCR, one entry per CDR3 protein. Here the sample spans approximately 90,000 distinct CDR3 sequences, roughly 8.3% being singletons. Trimming pared 4 bases from V and 2 bases from J, leaving 5 bases between. CDR1 and CDR2 (germline): SQVTM, ANQGSEA. The CDR3 length is 12 residues. This clonotype was observed at least ten times. The chain recombines TRBV29-1 with TRBJ2-2; D gene uncertain. The sequence derives from a male donor with ankylosing spondylitis or in good health (not recorded which). The sequenced sample consisted of blood, either unsorted or a sorted T cell fraction (not recorded which). In nucleotides, the CDR3 is TGCAGCGTTGGACTTAACACCGGGGAGCTGTTTTTT. Its translation is CSVGLNTGELFF.